This T cell receptor beta chain comes out of a study of T-cell memory formation after mild COVID-19 (dated by TCRdb to the early 2020s). Some background on the complete study: TCR sequence clusters from the two donors were largely donor specific. Longitudinal TCRalpha and TCRbeta repertoire sequencing tracked T-cell clones expanding and contracting after mild COVID-19 in two donors. Two young, previously healthy adult volunteers made up the cohort, one male and one female. General conclusions and limits of the study: Clones that contracted from day 15 to 85 showed balanced CD4/CD8 phenotypes, whereas a second wave of clones that expanded from day 15 to 37 leaned towards CD4+. Contracting CD4+ clones appeared mostly in the CM and EM memory subsets, whereas CD8+ clones were enriched in EMRA. The second-wave clones that peaked on day 37 were not confirmed to be SARS-CoV-2 specific. Some responding clones were detected in pre-infection memory, suggesting pre-existing cross-reactive memory T cells joined the SARS-CoV-2 response. Only a couple of mild cases were covered in the study, and larger cohorts including severe cases with pre-infection samples were considered necessary.

PBMCs were isolated by Ficoll-Paque density gradient centrifugation. Between the V and J ends, shortened by 7 bases and 8 bases respectively, the junction contains 21 bases. The CDR3 spans 15 residues, from the cysteine through the phenylalanine. Only the CDR3 part of the read is kept: 45 bases, read in frame from the first base. CDR1 and CDR2 (MNHEY, SMNVEV) derive from the germline V gene (reference sequence). The sample holds a few counts of this clonotype. The antigen it recognizes is unknown. No much larger clone is present one base from it, and per-base qualities are unavailable. Sequencing was carried out with an Illumina NovaSeq 6000. TCRalpha and TCRbeta cDNA libraries were built by 5'RACE with constant-segment primers, adding sample barcodes and unique molecular identifiers. Trizol reagent was used to extract RNA from every sample. Library amplification was performed in two PCR steps, and a second sample barcode and Illumina TruSeq adapters were introduced in the second step. Libraries were sequenced on an Illumina NovaSeq with 2 x 150 bp paired-end reads. Per the authors' processing: Reads were demultiplexed and collapsed into UMI-guided consensus sequences with migec v1.2.7. Using mixcr v2.1.11, the UMI consensuses were aligned to TRA and TRB V and J templates and assembled into clonotypes. A clonotype was counted as expanded or contracted only when both edgeR and NoisET called the clonotype significant, with the noise models trained on biological replicates. edgeR calls used a false discovery rate-adjusted p below 0.01 and a log2 fold-change threshold of 1. As an exploratory analysis of dynamics, max-normalized trajectories of the 1000 most abundant clonotypes were examined with PCA combined with hierarchical clustering. Each responding clone was given a CD4 or CD8 phenotype based on the CD4+ and CD8+ repertoires, which had been sequenced separately. TCRdb reanalyzed the raw reads on its own, using fastp at Q25 for trimming and MiXCR for clone calling, and kept in-frame beta chains. Entries are consolidated by CDR3 protein sequence, retaining the most common genes and DNA. These V and J calls derive from TCRdb rather than the authors' analysis. Counted in this sample were a few hundred thousand distinct CDR3 sequences; roughly 15% of them appeared once. In total, the top ten clones hold around a fifth of the sample.

This TCR was sampled from a man aged 18 to 29 who had mild COVID-19 (a few samples of this study predate the infection). The sample titles of this study are shuffled in the database, so cell type and time point are left out; the donor was told from shared clones. Specimen: PBMCs or a T cell subset sorted from them (not recorded which). The chain is assembled from TRBV27 and TRBJ2-1; the D segment could be TRBD2, given 6 matching bases. The CDR3 amino acid sequence is: CASTLGGTPEDEQFF. The DNA is as follows: TGTGCCAGCACCCTAGGAGGGACCCCGGAGGATGAGCAGTTCTTC.